These 9 T cell receptor beta chains were sequenced from one sample in a study of graft-versus-host responses after intestinal transplantation (dated by TCRdb to the early 2020s). The time point label, as the study defines it: cells obtained before transplantation from donor or recipient. Libraries came from the immunoSEQ multiplex PCR assay. The table was pulled from immuneACCESS by TCRdb, which kept in-frame rearrangements only. Such tables lose some clones; where checked, under half of the loss comes from unresolved V genes, and the rest has no known cause. In this sample the table shows more than 60,000 clones, 90% of which occur a single time. The ten largest clones take up 1.3% of the sample. Which antigens these TCRs recognize remains unknown. The source was unstimulated CD8+ T cells sorted from spleen or lymph node cells, collected before intestinal transplant. These receptor sequences come from a human donor who received an intestinal transplant.

The rearrangement joins TRBV6-5 to TRBJ2-2; 8 bases are shared with TRBD2. CDR1 MNHEY and CDR2 SVGAGI come from the germline V gene. Trimming took 6 bases from V and 9 from J; bases not matched to a gene: 3. The CDR3 covers 12 residues. The CDR3 coding sequence is TGTGCCAGCAGCCAGCGGGGGTGGGAGCTGTTTTTT. It specifies CASSQRGWELFF.

The chain joins TRBV7-9 to TRBJ2-1; D gene unclear. V lost 5 bases to trimming and J lost 2 bases, with 16 bases between them. CDR1 SEHNR and CDR2 FQNEAQ come from the germline V gene (reference sequence). The CDR3 sequence is 16 residues long. In nucleotides, the CDR3 is TGTGCCAGCAGCATGGGTGGGCGTCAGCCCTACAATGAGCAGTTCTTC. It yields the protein CASSMGGRQPYNEQFF. Based on the CDR3 plus reference TRBV7-9 and TRBJ2-1, the full variable domain is DTGVSQNPRHKITKRGQNVTFRCDPISEHNRLYWYRQTLGQGPEFLTYFQNEAQLEKSRLLSDRFSAERPKGSFSTLEIQRTEQGDSAMYLCASSMGGRQPYNEQFFGPGTRLTVL.

V gene TRBV9 combines with J gene TRBJ2-3; TRBD1 agrees at 10 bases. J was trimmed by 3 bases and V by 6 bases; bases with no gene match: 10. The V gene's germline CDR1 is SGDLS and CDR2 YYNGEE. The CDR3 is 16 amino acids. CDR3 in DNA: TGTGCCAGCAATGCGGGACAGGGGTTCGTTACAGATACGCAGTATTTT. Translating it yields CASNAGQGFVTDTQYF.

In its sample, this clone was seen a few times. The rearrangement uses TRBV27 and TRBJ2-7; 8 bases are a match to TRBD2. J gave up 3 bases and V 10 bases, and 14 bases lay outside the gene matches. This CDR3 contains 15 residues. Germline loops: CDR1 MNHEY, CDR2 SMNVEV (reference sequence). In nucleotides, the CDR3 is TGTGCCATCCTTATTCAGCGGGGGATCCACTACGAGCAGTACTTC. The encoded protein is CAILIQRGIHYEQYF.

This chain links TRBV6-1 with TRBJ2-7, with 13 bases identical to TRBD2. V shed 4 bases and J 2 bases; nucleotides not matched to a gene: 2. Germline V gene sequence: CDR1 MNHNS, CDR2 SASEGT. The CDR3 extends over 15 amino acids. CDR3 residues: CASSVTSGGAYEQYF. The CDR3 nucleotides are TGTGCCAGCAGTGTTACTAGCGGGGGGGCCTACGAGCAGTACTTC.

The chain recombines TRBV5-4 with TRBJ2-5, with TRBD2 identical over 7 bases. From germline, CDR1 is SGHNT and CDR2 YYREEE (reference sequence). This CDR3 is 16 amino acids long. The V and J ends lost 6 bases and 5 bases, in that order; junction bases with no gene match: 16. In DNA form, the CDR3 reads TGTGCCAGCACCCGACCCGGAGTAGCGGGTGGGGAGACCCAGTACTTC. It translates to CASTRPGVAGGETQYF.

V is TRBV9 and J is TRBJ2-7; possibly TRBD2 for D (5 bases). V shed 0 bases and J shed 5 bases, with 9 bases lying between them. CDR1 SGDLS and CDR2 YYNGEE come from the germline V gene. This CDR3 is built from 13 residues. CDR3 amino acids: CASSVAWGDEQYF. The CDR3 bases are TGTGCCAGCAGCGTAGCGTGGGGAGACGAGCAGTACTTC.

The chain uses TRBV9 and TRBJ2-7; a weak D match, TRBD2 (5 bases). The germline CDR1 and CDR2 sequences are SGDLS and YYNGEE. The CDR3 is 14 amino acids. Between the trimmed V and J ends, which lost 4 bases and 3 bases, there was a span of 14 bases. Written as DNA, the CDR3 is TGTGCCAGCAGCCCTCGGACCGAGGGCTACGAGCAGTACTTC. Translating gives CASSPRTEGYEQYF.

This sequence joins TRBV7-6 and TRBJ1-3; possibly TRBD1 for D (5 bases). The V end lost 5 bases, the J end lost 4 bases, and 12 bases lay between the germline ends. The CDR3 consists of 14 residues. Germline loops: CDR1 SGHVS, CDR2 FNYEAQ. CDR3 protein: CASSHTGFGNTIYF. For the CDR3, the DNA is TGTGCCAGCAGCCATACAGGATTCGGAAACACCATATATTTT.